The present entry profiles one TCR beta chain with its context. Its antigen is not identified. These data come from a study of radiotherapy plus CTLA-4 blockade in lung cancer. The CDR3 covers 14 residues. Trimming cost V 4 bases and J 1 base, with 10 bases left between them. Germline values: CDR1 PRHDT, CDR2 FYEKMQ (reference sequence). Produced via immunoSEQ multiplex PCR; TCRdb's table is partial and in-frame only. The sample has 40,000 to 50,000 clones, 82% seen once. Study conclusions and caveats: Reports identified early blood T cell clone dynamics, with interferon-beta, as the best response predictor.

Sequences were derived from peripheral blood, sampled from a patient treated with radiotherapy plus ipilimumab. This TCR derives from a human donor with non-small cell lung cancer who had stable disease on radiotherapy plus ipilimumab. The genes are TRBV13 and TRBJ1-1; tentative D call: TRBD1 (5 bases). CDR3 coding DNA: TGTGCCAGCAGCTGGGGGACTCAGAACACTGAAGCTTTCTTT. Its protein product is CASSWGTQNTEAFF.